Shown below are 18 T cell receptor beta chains from a single sample sequenced in a study of T cells in narcolepsy. Produced via immunoSEQ multiplex PCR; TCRdb's table is partial and in-frame only. The sample lists approximately 28,000 clones, more than 75% seen once, with about 1% in the top ten. The sequencing sample was made of memory (CD45RA-) CD4+ T cells from blood. Every receptor here comes from a human donor in good health.

The rearrangement uses TRBV9 and TRBJ1-1; D gene uncertain. This CDR3 region has 14 residues. Germline V gene sequence: CDR1 SGDLS, CDR2 YYNGEE. Trimming removed 4 bases at V and 3 bases at J, with 13 bases between. CDR3 DNA: TGTGCCAGCAGCCCTCGGACGGACCACACTGAAGCTTTCTTT. It encodes CASSPRTDHTEAFF.

This chain connects TRBV5-6 to TRBJ2-3; TRBD1 matches at 8 bases. Germline V gene data show CDR1 as SGHDT and CDR2 as YYEEEE. The CDR3 is 15 amino acids. J lost 3 bases, V lost 0 bases, and 3 bases had no gene match. The CDR3 here is CASSLGTGNTDTQYF. For the CDR3, the DNA is TGTGCCAGCAGCTTGGGGACAGGGAATACAGATACGCAGTATTTT.

This sequence joins TRBV29-1 and TRBJ2-7, with 9 bases that match TRBD1. The germline gives CDR1 SQVTM, CDR2 ANQGSEA. V shed 4 bases and J 6 bases; nucleotides not matched to a gene: 7. The length of the CDR3 is 13 residues. The CDR3: CSVGGTGSGEQYF. For the CDR3, the DNA is TGCAGCGTTGGTGGGACAGGGTCAGGCGAGCAGTACTTC.

The V call is TRBV7-2, the J call TRBJ2-5, with 10 bases matching TRBD1. The V and J ends lost 4 bases and 5 bases, in that order; junction bases with no gene match: 7. The CDR3 extends over 15 amino acids. Germline V gene sequence: CDR1 SGHTA, CDR2 FQGNSA. DNA for the CDR3: TGTGCCAGCAGCTCTGACAGGGGGCAGTGGGAGACCCAGTACTTC. This encodes CASSSDRGQWETQYF.

The chain combines TRBV7-6 with TRBJ2-5, with D maybe TRBD1 (6 bases). This CDR3 is 14 amino acids long. V dropped 8 bases and J dropped 5 bases, with 18 bases sitting between them. Germline CDR1 SGHVS, CDR2 FNYEAQ. For the CDR3, the DNA is TGTGCCAGCCACAAATCAGGGGATTTGGAGACCCAGTACTTC. As protein: CASHKSGDLETQYF.

This chain links TRBV19 with TRBJ1-5, with D unresolved. The CDR3 runs to 13 residues. CDR1 is LNHDA, CDR2 SQIVND, per germline (reference sequence). Trimming took off 3 bases at V and 5 bases at J, with 8 bases between the two ends. The CDR3 DNA reads TGTGCCAGTAGTATGGATCTCGATCAGCCCCAGCATTTT. Translation: CASSMDLDQPQHF.

In DNA, the CDR3 is TGTGCCAGCAGTGTAGGATGGACAGGGGAGTACTTC. As protein: CASSVGWTGEYF. The J gene is TRBJ2-5, the V gene TRBV6-1, with TRBD1 matching 9 bases. CDR1 is MNHNS, CDR2 SASEGT, per germline. V shed 4 bases and J 12 bases; nucleotides not matched to a gene: 6. CDR3 length: 12 amino acids.

The gene calls are TRBV5-6 and TRBJ1-1; maybe TRBD1 (5 bases). Germline CDR1 reads SGHDT; CDR2 reads YYEEEE. The CDR3 loop spans 15 amino acids. V lost 7 bases to trimming and J lost 0 bases, with 16 bases between them. The CDR3 DNA reads TGTGCCAGCGGATCTCTCGGGGGTATGAACACTGAAGCTTTCTTT. Its protein is CASGSLGGMNTEAFF.

The chain combines TRBV12-5 with TRBJ2-3; D is undetermined. Deletions cut 1 base from V and 2 bases from J, with 7 bases between. This CDR3 is built from 14 residues. The V gene's germline CDR1 is LGHNT and CDR2 FRNRAP. The CDR3 is CASGLEGLTDTQYF. The CDR3 nucleotides are TGTGCTAGTGGTTTGGAAGGGCTCACAGATACGCAGTATTTT. Together with reference TRBV12-5 and TRBJ2-3, the CDR3 gives the full variable domain: DARVTQTPRHKVTEMGQEVTMRCQPILGHNTVFWYRQTMMQGLELLAYFRNRAPLDDSGMPKDRFSAEMPDATLATLKIQPSEPRDSAVYFCASGLEGLTDTQYFGPGTRLTVL.

The chain employs TRBV30 and TRBJ1-5, with D hard to call. The CDR3 runs to 13 residues. Trimming removed 0 bases from V and 7 bases from J, with 10 bases in between. Germline V gives CDR1 GTSNPN, CDR2 SVGIG (reference sequence). CDR3 bases: TGTGCCTGGAGTGTACGGGGAGGGCAGCCCCAGCATTTT. Its translation: CAWSVRGGQPQHF.

The chain links TRBV9 to TRBJ2-1, with D uncertain. The CDR3 extends over 14 amino acids. Trimming cost V 0 bases and J 5 bases, with 9 bases left between them. Germline CDR1 is SGDLS and CDR2 is YYNGEE. The CDR3 DNA reads TGTGCCAGCAGCGTAGGGTGGGCCCACAATGAGCAGTTCTTC. Its protein product is CASSVGWAHNEQFF.

V usage is TRBV5-6 and J usage is TRBJ2-6; D not resolved. Germline CDR1 and CDR2: SGHDT and YYEEEE. V lost 2 bases and J lost 1, with 10 bases in between. The CDR3 covers 16 residues. CDR3 in amino acids: CASSFNSLSGANVLTF. The DNA of the CDR3 is TGTGCCAGCAGCTTCAACTCACTTTCTGGGGCCAACGTCCTGACTTTC.

The chain joins TRBV21-1 to TRBJ1-1; no check of the table's D call, TRBD1, against the DNA was made. TRBV21-1 is a documented pseudogene. This CDR3 region has 15 residues. CDR3 protein: CASSRQGARSTEAFF. The CDR3 DNA follows: TGTGCCAGCAGCCGACAGGGGGCAAGGAGCACTGAAGCTTTCTTT.

This rearrangement joins TRBV11-3 to TRBJ1-6, with D possibly matching TRBD1 (5 bases). CDR3 length: 15 residues. CDR1 and CDR2 (germline): SGHNT, YENEEA. The V and J ends lost 1 base and 7 bases respectively, with 11 bases between them. The CDR3 nucleotides read TGTGCCAGCAGCTTAGCCATGGGGGAAAATTCACCCCTCCACTTT. Translating gives CASSLAMGENSPLHF.

This chain links TRBV5-1 with TRBJ2-1; 8 bases map to TRBD2. The junction had 4 bases not matched to a gene; V was cut back by 2 bases and J by 0 bases. In germline, CDR1 is SGHRS, CDR2 YFSETQ. This CDR3 comprises 16 residues. This CDR3 reads CASSFIAGTSYNEQFF. The CDR3 DNA sequence: TGCGCCAGCAGCTTCATAGCGGGAACCTCCTACAATGAGCAGTTCTTC.

The gene calls are TRBV5-1 and TRBJ2-7, with TRBD1 as a possible D gene (6 bases). The CDR3 extends over 16 amino acids. Per the germline V gene, CDR1 is SGHRS and CDR2 is YFSETQ. Between the trimmed V and J ends, which lost 3 bases and 4 bases, there was a span of 20 bases. As DNA, the CDR3 is TGCGCCAGCAGCTCAATCCCACAGGGAATGGAGTACGAGCAGTACTTC. Its protein is CASSSIPQGMEYEQYF.

This chain connects TRBV11-3 to TRBJ2-2; tentative D call: TRBD1 (6 bases). The CDR3 loop spans 16 amino acids. Germline V CDR1 and CDR2: SGHNT, YENEEA. V was trimmed by 5 bases and J by 7 bases, leaving 20 bases between them. The CDR3 DNA reads as TGTGCCAGCAGCACAGGGTACCCCTTTGGGGACGGGGAGCTGTTTTTT. Protein sequence: CASSTGYPFGDGELFF.

The gene calls are TRBV2 and TRBJ2-5, with D possibly being TRBD1 (6 bases). Germline assignment: CDR1 SNHLY and CDR2 FYNNEI. The ends were cut back, 5 bases at V and 4 bases at J, with 17 bases in the middle. This CDR3 contains 15 residues. The CDR3 DNA sequence: TGTGCCAGCAGTAGGACAGTCCCCATCGGAGAGACCCAGTACTTC. It encodes CASSRTVPIGETQYF.